Below, one TCR beta chain is given with its context. The target antigen is unknown. Germline loops: CDR1 SGHDN, CDR2 FVKESK. V lost 0 bases and J lost 3, with 13 bases in between. The length of the CDR3 is 16 residues. Treatment defined: around 19 received Ad26.COV2.S at low or high dose, single or two shots; about 5 received placebo; per-sample allocation not given. The samples date from day 63 after the first vaccine or placebo injection. These data belong to a study of Ad26.COV2.S vaccination and SARS-CoV-2 variants. TCRdb's copy holds only in-frame clones and misses some; the assay was immunoSEQ multiplex PCR. This repertoire shows hundreds of thousands of clones, 89% found once; its top ten account for over 1.3%. Study-level results: It was found that vaccine and placebo recipients had similar non-spike TCR breadth. An underestimation of total T cell responses may have resulted from the TCR breadth and depth analyses.

The chain recombines TRBV14 with TRBJ2-3, with D perhaps TRBD2 (5 bases). The sequencing here drew on peripheral blood, taken in a trial of Ad26.COV2.S vaccine versus placebo. This TCR was recovered from a person aged 18-60 years who received the Ad26.COV2.S COVID-19 vaccine or a placebo. The DNA for the CDR3 is TGTGCCAGCAGCCAAGATCGGGTTGGGGAGACAGATACGCAGTATTTT. Translation gives CASSQDRVGETDTQYF.